This TCR beta chain was recovered during a study of cytomegalovirus exposure and HLA in healthy donors (dated 2017 in TCRdb). The study in broad terms: According to an earlier analysis of 587 of the donors, 150 million to 200 million T cells yielded some 120 million unique TCR beta sequences and approximately 300 Gb of sequence data. Around 330 gigabases of sequencing data and about 92 million unique TCR sequences made up an early release that covered over 550 HLA-typed donors. Of the approximately 400 genotyped donors, about 84% fell in the genetic ancestry cluster associated with self-reported Caucasian donors. The study was designed to test whether signatures of past pathogen exposure could be identified by cataloging public T cell receptors. The study used immunosequencing to profile the T cell repertoires of 666 subjects and linked those repertoires to cytomegalovirus serostatus. In addition to the first cohort of around 670 subjects, a separate validation cohort of around 110 different subjects was used. To predict cytomegalovirus infection status, the study brought together high-throughput TCR immunosequencing, statistical association of individual TCRs with disease status, and machine learning. To study patterns of TCR occurrence, a later analysis re-analyzed previously published TCR beta repertoires from just over 650 donors and added high-resolution HLA genotyping. Rather than using new phenotypic data, the later analysis identified candidate immune exposures from TCR beta sequences and from how often those sequences occurred across donors. To decide whether each TCR beta V gene segment behaved as functional or pseudogenic, an earlier analysis of nearly 600 of the donors relied on high-throughput TCR beta sequencing. Alongside the repertoire data, information on donor age, sex, ethnicity and CMV serostatus was compiled. Genome-wide SNP genotypes for about three fifths of the roughly 670 donors were used in a later genetic analysis, which treated that subset as a discovery cohort. Every discovery cohort repertoire had been produced on one sequencing platform. HLA typing included class I and class II loci at four-digit resolution. The number of donors typed differed by locus, with roughly 629-640 for A, B, C, DRB1 and DQB1, roughly 520 for DQA1, about 610 for DPA1, and around 430 for DPB1. Roughly 5 DR-DQ haplotypes were handled as single units for association and clustering, since linkage in the cohort was strong. On average, 235,054 unique TCR beta nucleotide sequences were sequenced per donor among about 400 genotyped donors of the cohort, with 15% to 20% of those sequences being non-productive.

In total, approximately 700 healthy bone marrow donors made up the cohort. All cohort members were sampled while nominally healthy, although unrecorded immune exposures were likely present. The donor was CMV seropositive and was included in the group of 290 or so seropositive cohort members. A peripheral blood sample was provided by each donor, and peripheral blood mononuclear cells were used for TCR beta sequencing. The Qiagen DNeasy Blood Extraction Kit was used to extract genomic DNA from the blood cell samples. Notes on this clone: Its binding antigen is unknown. The sample holds no much larger clone one base away, and base qualities are not on file.

Summary of the overall study and its limitations: A later analysis reported that several top co-occurrence clusters appeared linked to parvovirus B19, influenza, CMV and Epstein-Barr virus. In an earlier analysis of more than 500 of the donors, most TCR beta V segments appeared in productive rearrangements about 87% or about 30% of the time, broadly matching IMGT annotations. V-gene and J-gene trimming of TCR beta chains was associated with a missense DCLRE1C variant in a later genetic analysis, and the association was replicated in an independent cohort. A further reported finding was that TCR beta sequences accurately predicted the HLA-A and HLA-B alleles for most subjects in the first cohort. The authors suggested that the approach could potentially be extended to other disease states and immunological phenotypes. Because some donors lacked HLA typing at each locus, the association tests relied only on the typed subset. The classifier was reported to diagnose cytomegalovirus status with high specificity and sensitivity in both the original cohort and the validation cohort. A cluster of highly shared sequence variants was judged likely to represent a technical artifact of the sequencing pipeline. A few of the identified cytomegalovirus-associated TCR beta chains were confirmed in vitro to be specific for cytomegalovirus antigens. According to a later analysis, most CMV-associated TCR beta chains appeared to be HLA-restricted, and the HLA associations seemed to be driven largely by CMV exposure. Linkage disequilibrium might explain the correlated functional status among segregating V segments, but an unknown experimental factor could not be excluded. Presence/absence analyses assumed roughly uniform sequencing depth across donors, an assumption that may not hold. Strong co-occurrence of HLA alleles, especially DR and DQ, made assigning TCR associations to individual alleles difficult. Most TCR sequences were observed very rarely across donors, whereas some public TCRs were present in many individuals. A later genetic analysis reported fewer N-insertions in productive TCRs among donors in an Asian-associated ancestry cluster than the 666-donor mean. Seventeen rarely observed V segments, including chromosome 9 orphons, were excluded from the earlier analysis of several hundred of the donors because counts were too low. Some IMGT-functional V segments, including TRBV6-2 and TRBV6-3, could not be distinguished by the 87-base-pair reads and were therefore excluded. Specific HLA alleles were associated with 15,000 to 20,000 TCR beta sequences at a false discovery rate of 0.05 in a later analysis. In the study, around 160 TCR beta chains were listed as associated with cytomegalovirus. A later analysis found that TCR association rates varied across HLA loci, with DRB1 alleles showing the most associated TCRs and HLA-C alleles the fewest. CMV serostatus was the only immune exposure information available for the cohort. In a later analysis, HLA-associated TCR beta chains were found to be more clonally expanded and to have lower generation probabilities than equally common non-associated chains. In this cohort, only TCR beta chains were sequenced, and detectable features were limited by the absence of alpha or paired-chain data.

The library was produced with the immunoSEQ multiplex PCR assay. A mixture of 60 forward primers for TCR Vbeta segments and 13 reverse primers for TCR Jbeta segments was used in the multiplex PCR. The CDR3 region of rearranged TCR beta genes was amplified from genomic DNA by a multiplex PCR assay. Amplified TCR beta libraries were sequenced as 87-base-pair reads on the Illumina HiSeq System. The paper's processing steps were these. In a later analysis, tens of millions of unique TCR beta chains were counted across the 500 to 850 repertoires, and approximately 9.9 million of these chains were shared by at least two donors. Raw reads were error-corrected and collapsed into unique sequences with a nearest-neighbor algorithm that merged closely related sequences to remove PCR and sequencing errors. V, D and J gene segments were assigned by aligning CDR3 sequences to IMGT reference sequences. For a sequence to be retained, a match of at least six nucleotides was required to both a V gene segment and a J gene segment. A rearrangement counted as productive if the CDR3 had no stop codons and remained in frame with V and J, and every other rearrangement counted as non-productive. CDR3 was defined by IMGT convention, running from the second conserved V-encoded cysteine to the conserved J-encoded phenylalanine. The earlier analysis of about 610 of the donors excluded any sequence lacking an unambiguous match to a single V gene segment. In an earlier analysis of approximately 610 of the donors, V segments were called functional above 56.7% productive rearrangements and were called segregating when the between-donor standard deviation exceeded 5%. A statistical classification framework was built for diagnosing cytomegalovirus status from the catalog of TCR beta chain sequences. A later analysis assigned V and J genes by comparing TCR nucleotide sequences with IMGT/GENE-DB human TR gene sequences. In a later analysis, CDR3 sequences and most-parsimonious VDJ recombination scenarios were assigned using the TCRdist pipeline. In a later analysis, every TCR beta chain was defined by the combination of its CDR3 amino acid sequence and its V-gene family, and reads without a unique V-gene family were dropped. A later analysis removed 450 to 600 highly shared, low-generation-probability nucleotide sequences to deal with suspected cross-contamination and a sequencing artifact. A later analysis calculated a clonal expansion index for each public chain from normalized within-repertoire ranks of inferred template counts. In a later analysis, generation probabilities were computed using a VDJ recombination model fitted to out-of-frame rearrangements, and the results were checked against IGoR. A later analysis scored TCR-TCR, TCR-HLA and TCR-CMV co-occurrence with hypergeometric tests, applying a repertoire-size bias correction to TCR pairs. False discovery rates were estimated in a later analysis by permuting HLA or CMV assignments 20 times. A later analysis grouped co-occurring TCRs with DBSCAN, adding TCRdist sequence similarity when clustering within HLA-allele-positive subsets. Repertoires with fewer than 30,000 or more than 120,000 public chains were left out of co-occurrence clustering, as were about 5 repertoires with anomalous nucleotide sharing. TCRdb re-hosts the immuneACCESS table, in-frame sequences only. Its copies lack some clones; in the studies checked, an unresolved V gene accounts for under half of them, and the cause for the rest is not known. V and J calls and clone size are as listed in that table; D and trimming were resolved from the DNA. Present in this sample are around 160,000 clones, about 80% of which were seen just once. Jointly, the top ten make up more than 2% of the sample.

Cut back by 8 bases and 3 bases, the V and J ends lie 20 bases apart. The germline V gene (reference sequence) specifies LNHDA as CDR1 and SQIVND as CDR2. From the cysteine up to the phenylalanine, the CDR3 has a length of 16 residues. Only the CDR3 DNA stays, 48 bases, in frame from base 1. Material: PBMCs. The chain couples TRBV19 to TRBJ1-5; D gene: possibly TRBD1, on 5 matching bases. This receptor was obtained from a man aged 50 to 60 in good health and CMV-seropositive. CDR3 loop: CASLPTGGVFNQPQHF. DNA sequence: TGTGCCAGTCTCCCAACTGGGGGGGTTTTCAATCAGCCCCAGCATTTT.